What follows are 32 T cell receptor beta chains derived from one specimen sequenced in a study of blood T cell repertoires in COVID-19. Data came from immunoSEQ multiplex PCR; TCRdb stores just in-frame clones and leaves some out. The sample includes 90,000 to 150,000 clones, approximately 90% of them seen just once. Sequencing was carried out using peripheral blood. The receptors stem from a human donor in a cohort sampled during active COVID-19.

V and J are TRBV15 and TRBJ2-7; the match to TRBD2 covers 7 bases. Per the germline V gene, CDR1 is LNHNV and CDR2 is YYDKDF (reference sequence). This CDR3 comprises 17 residues. V was clipped by 5 bases and J by 0 bases; unmatched bases: 13. As DNA, the CDR3 is TGTGCCACCAGCGCCCACCGTTTAGCGGGCCCCTCCTACGAGCAGTACTTC. Its protein is CATSAHRLAGPSYEQYF.

The chain carries TRBV2 and TRBJ1-1, with a tentative D call TRBD1 (6 bases). CDR1 and CDR2 (germline): SNHLY, FYNNEI. CDR3 size: 13 residues. Trimming removed 4 bases from V and 4 bases from J, with 10 bases in between. CDR3 protein: CASSGRGATEAFF. DNA of the CDR3: TGTGCCAGCAGTGGGCGGGGGGCCACTGAAGCTTTCTTT. The full variable domain, its missing parts supplied by reference TRBV2 and TRBJ1-1, is EPEVTQTPSHQVTQMGQEVILRCVPISNHLYFYWYRQILGQKVEFLVSFYNNEISEKSEIFDDQFSVERPDGSNFTLKIRSTKLEDSAMYFCASSGRGATEAFFGQGTRLTVV.

The chain has TRBV19 and TRBJ1-4; a weak D match, TRBD1 (5 bases). The V and J ends lost 1 base and 11 bases respectively, with 8 bases between them. The CDR3 is 12 residues long. Germline CDR1 is LNHDA and CDR2 is SQIVND (reference sequence). In DNA, the CDR3 is TGTGCCAGTAGTATAGGGAAGGGGAAACTGTTTTTT. Translating it yields CASSIGKGKLFF.

This clone was counted between two and nine times. The chain is built from TRBV14 and TRBJ2-3, with 13 bases matching TRBD2. The V segment lost 5 bases and the J segment 3 bases; nucleotides outside the gene matches: 5. The CDR3 has 16 amino acids. CDR1 is SGHDN, CDR2 FVKESK, per germline. The CDR3 bases are TGTGCCAGCAGCGGGACTAGCGGGATGGGTACAGATACGCAGTATTTT. It codes for CASSGTSGMGTDTQYF.

This rearrangement joins TRBV5-4 to TRBJ2-3; 9 nucleotides align to TRBD2. Germline CDR1 is SGHNT and CDR2 is YYREEE (reference sequence). The CDR3 has 14 residues. With V trimmed by 0 bases and J by 4 bases, 0 bases remained unmatched. The CDR3 sequence: CASSLGGGADTQYF. CDR3 DNA sequence: TGTGCCAGCAGCTTGGGCGGGGGGGCAGATACGCAGTATTTT.

CDR3 DNA sequence: TGTGCCAGCACCAACCGAGACCCCCCGGGGGACGAGCAGTACTTC. Amino acids: CASTNRDPPGDEQYF. The chain carries TRBV6-5 and TRBJ2-7, with a tentative D call TRBD2 (6 bases). This CDR3 is built from 15 residues. Germline V CDR1 and CDR2: MNHEY, SVGAGI. V lost 7 bases to trimming and J lost 5 bases, with 21 bases between them.

The rearrangement links TRBV10-2 to TRBJ2-7; 8 nucleotides agree with TRBD2. The CDR3 is 15 amino acids. CDR1 is WSHSY, CDR2 SAAADI, per germline. V shed 3 bases, J shed 1 base, and the junction held 5 bases outside the gene matches. For the CDR3, the DNA is TGCGCCAGCAGTGATAGGTTAGCGGGATCCTACGAGCAGTACTTC. It encodes CASSDRLAGSYEQYF.

The rearrangement links TRBV7-3 to TRBJ2-2; D is unclear. Trimming left V 2 bases short and J 0 bases short, with 16 bases between. This CDR3 is built from 18 residues. The V gene's germline CDR1 is SGHTA and CDR2 FQGTGA. The CDR3 bases are TGTGCCAGCAGCTTAGACTTTATCAGTAGAGCGAACACCGGGGAGCTGTTTTTT. Residues: CASSLDFISRANTGELFF.

The chain links TRBV3-1 (or the pseudogene TRBV3-2) to TRBJ2-5; D is unclear. This CDR3 comprises 15 residues. V dropped 0 bases and J dropped 2 bases, with 10 bases sitting between them. Germline CDR1 reads LGHDT; CDR2 reads YNNKEL (reference sequence). This CDR3 reads CASSQDPRPQETQYF. CDR3 DNA sequence: TGTGCCAGCAGCCAAGATCCTAGACCACAAGAGACCCAGTACTTC.

About this clone: The junction departs from germline at one end; a sequencing error may be responsible. The J gene is TRBJ1-1, the V gene TRBV6-6, with no clear D. Germline CDR1 reads MNHNY; CDR2 reads SVGAGI (reference sequence). The CDR3 covers 13 residues. This chain's CDR3 is CASRVSEGSEAFF. As DNA, the CDR3 is TGTGCCAGCAGGGTCAGCGAAGGCTCTGAGGCTTTCTTT.

The V gene is TRBV10-3, the J gene TRBJ1-1; possible D gene TRBD1, 6 bases. The length of the CDR3 is 14 residues. The germline V gene encodes CDR1 ENHRY and CDR2 SYGVKD. V dropped 6 bases and J dropped 3 bases, with 14 bases sitting between them. CDR3 nucleotides: TGTGCCATCAGACCAGACAGGCCCTACACTGAAGCTTTCTTT. Protein sequence: CAIRPDRPYTEAFF.

The chain recombines TRBV11-2 with TRBJ2-3; no firm D call. Germline loops: CDR1 SGHAT, CDR2 FQNNGV. Trimming took off 2 bases at V and 1 base at J, with 4 bases between the two ends. The CDR3 is 13 amino acids. The CDR3 reads CASSLTGTDTQYF. CDR3 sequence (DNA): TGTGCCAGCAGCTTAACAGGCACAGATACGCAGTATTTT.

V and J are TRBV11-3 and TRBJ2-7, with 9 bases that match TRBD2. The junction had 9 bases not matched to a gene; V was cut back by 5 bases and J by 1 base. This CDR3 contains 16 residues. Germline V lookup: CDR1 SGHNT, CDR2 YENEEA. As DNA, the CDR3 is TGTGCCAGCAGCCTAAAATCAGCGGGAGGATCCTACGAGCAGTACTTC. The encoded protein is CASSLKSAGGSYEQYF.

The chain uses TRBV25-1 and TRBJ2-7, with 9 nucleotides matching TRBD2. The CDR3 has 15 residues. CDR1 and CDR2 (germline): MGHDK, SYGVNS. The ends lost 2 bases at V and 6 bases at J; junction bases unmatched: 8. The CDR3 reads CASSEPLAGKSEQYF. DNA of the CDR3: TGTGCCAGCAGTGAACCCCTAGCGGGAAAGTCCGAGCAGTACTTC.

The chain links TRBV2 to TRBJ2-7; TRBD2 is a possible D gene (5 bases). Trimming removed 10 bases at V and 3 bases at J, with 13 bases between. The V gene's germline CDR1 is SNHLY and CDR2 FYNNEI. The CDR3 has 12 residues. CDR3 nucleotides: TGTGCCACCTCGTTGGAGGTCTACGAGCAGTACTTC. This codes for CATSLEVYEQYF.

The chain links TRBV29-1 to TRBJ2-3; a weak D match, TRBD2 (6 bases). The V gene lost 0 bases and the J gene lost 10 bases, with 17 bases spanning the gap. Per the germline V gene, CDR1 is SQVTM and CDR2 is ANQGSEA. The CDR3 runs to 14 residues. The CDR3 DNA is TGCAGCGTTGAAGATCATGCGCGGGGCGGGGCGCAGTATTTT. It encodes CSVEDHARGGAQYF.

The chain joins TRBV7-9 to TRBJ1-3, with D unclear. The CDR3 length is 13 residues. V dropped 5 bases and J dropped 3 bases, with 8 bases sitting between them. CDR1 is SEHNR and CDR2 is FQNEAQ in the germline V gene (reference sequence). CDR3 region: CASSPGFGNTIYF. CDR3 coding DNA: TGTGCCAGCAGCCCGGGTTTTGGAAACACCATATATTTT. Filled out from reference TRBV7-9 and TRBJ1-3, the complete variable domain reads DTGVSQNPRHKITKRGQNVTFRCDPISEHNRLYWYRQTLGQGPEFLTYFQNEAQLEKSRLLSDRFSAERPKGSFSTLEIQRTEQGDSAMYLCASSPGFGNTIYFGEGSWLTVV.

This rearrangement joins TRBV5-1 to TRBJ2-5; D may be TRBD1 (6 bases). CDR1 is SGHRS and CDR2 is YFSETQ in the germline V gene. The CDR3 covers 14 residues. The V end lost 1 base, the J end lost 0 bases, and 7 bases lay between the germline ends. The CDR3 DNA reads TGCGCCAGCAGCTTGCGACAGGACCAAGAGACCCAGTACTTC. Amino acids: CASSLRQDQETQYF.

This sequence joins TRBV10-3 and TRBJ2-5; 12 bases match TRBD2. CDR3 length: 16 residues. The V gene's germline CDR1 is ENHRY and CDR2 SYGVKD. Losses at the gene ends were 5 bases for V and 2 bases for J; bases not matched to a gene: 6. The CDR3: CAISKRLAGDQETQYF. The CDR3 DNA follows: TGTGCCATCAGTAAAAGACTAGCGGGGGATCAAGAGACCCAGTACTTC.

This clone was observed a single time. Written as DNA, the CDR3 is TGTGCCAGCAGCTTTAGCGGGATTAGGGCAGATACGCAGTATTTT. Amino acids: CASSFSGIRADTQYF. The V and J genes are TRBV11-3 and TRBJ2-3, with 8 bases that match TRBD2. The CDR3 length is 15 residues. The V segment lost 3 bases and the J segment 4 bases; nucleotides outside the gene matches: 6. Germline V gives CDR1 SGHNT, CDR2 YENEEA.

The CDR3, as DNA: TGTGCCAGCAGTCCGGGACAGGGGGGTAACTACGAGCAGTACTTC. Translated: CASSPGQGGNYEQYF. The chain couples TRBV11-3 to TRBJ2-7; 11 bases align to TRBD1. The J segment lost 3 bases and the V segment lost 6 bases, leaving 7 bases of the junction unmatched. Germline loops: CDR1 SGHNT, CDR2 YENEEA. This CDR3 has 15 amino acids.

The chain recombines TRBV11-1 with TRBJ2-5, with TRBD1 identical over 9 bases. The CDR3 spans 14 residues. J was trimmed by 5 bases and V by 5 bases; bases with no gene match: 6. The germline CDR1 and CDR2 sequences are SGHAT and FQDESV (reference sequence). The CDR3: CASSPGTGWETQYF. The CDR3 nucleotides read TGTGCCAGCAGCCCCGGGACAGGGTGGGAGACCCAGTACTTC.

This rearrangement joins TRBV5-5 to TRBJ2-1, with 7 bases fitting TRBD2. Per germline, CDR1 SGHKS and CDR2 YYEKEE (reference sequence). V lost 4 bases, J lost 0 bases, and 16 bases stayed unmatched. The CDR3 has 19 residues. This CDR3 is CASSRDGSGTFSSYNEQFF. CDR3 nucleotide sequence: TGTGCCAGCAGCCGCGACGGGAGCGGGACCTTTAGCTCCTACAATGAGCAGTTCTTC.

This chain joins TRBV11-1 and TRBJ2-5, with TRBD1 as a possible D gene (5 bases). The CDR3 loop spans 15 amino acids. The V gene lost 0 bases and the J gene lost 2 bases, with 10 bases spanning the gap. The germline gives CDR1 SGHAT, CDR2 FQDESV (reference sequence). CDR3 region: CASSLAKGLQETQYF. In DNA form, the CDR3 reads TGTGCCAGCAGCTTAGCGAAGGGGCTACAAGAGACCCAGTACTTC.

V is TRBV4-2 and J is TRBJ2-7, with D possibly being TRBD1 (5 bases). This CDR3 is 14 amino acids long. Germline V gene lookup returns CDR1 LGHNA and CDR2 YNFKEQ. V was cut by 1 base and J by 7 bases, with 14 bases left in between. CDR3 bases: TGTGCCAGCAGCCAAGTCACCCAGGGTAGAGAGCAGTACTTC. Translating it yields CASSQVTQGREQYF.

The chain uses TRBV6-5 and TRBJ2-7, with 11 bases aligning to TRBD2. Germline loops: CDR1 MNHEY, CDR2 SVGAGI. V lost 10 bases and J lost 7; bases outside the gene matches: 9. The CDR3 covers 13 residues. DNA for the CDR3: TGTGCCACCACTAGCGGGAGTATGGTGGAGCAGTACTTC. As protein: CATTSGSMVEQYF.

The count of this clone is one. The chain recombines TRBV5-5 with TRBJ1-5; no clear D gene. The germline V gene encodes CDR1 SGHKS and CDR2 YYEKEE (reference sequence). Trimming stripped 2 bases from V and 5 bases from J, with 11 bases between. The CDR3 runs to 14 residues. CDR3 nucleotide sequence: TGTGCCAGCAGCTTTACTTCAGGCGATCAGCCCCAGCATTTT. It encodes CASSFTSGDQPQHF.

This clone has just one count. The V gene is TRBV24-1, the J gene TRBJ2-5, with 7 bases matching TRBD2. With V trimmed by 5 bases and J by 0 bases, 11 bases remained unmatched. CDR3 length: 17 residues. Germline V gives CDR1 KGHDR, CDR2 SFDVKD. Written as DNA, the CDR3 is TGTGCCACCAGTGGGGGCCCCGGGACTACGTACCAAGAGACCCAGTACTTC. This gives the protein CATSGGPGTTYQETQYF.

The chain carries TRBV19 and TRBJ2-1; perhaps TRBD1 as D (6 bases). The V end lost 7 bases, the J end lost 10 bases, and 26 bases lay between the germline ends. The CDR3 is 16 residues long. CDR1 is LNHDA and CDR2 is SQIVND in the germline V gene (reference sequence). The CDR3 bases are TGTGCCAGTACTCAGACAGGACCCCCCCGTGGAGCCGAGCAGTTCTTC. This encodes CASTQTGPPRGAEQFF.

The chain links TRBV29-1 to TRBJ2-1, with 12 bases lining up with TRBD2. V lost 2 bases, J lost 7 bases, and 6 bases stayed unmatched. Germline CDR1 reads SQVTM; CDR2 reads ANQGSEA. CDR3 size: 15 residues. The CDR3 here is CSVEPASGGANEQFF. The CDR3 region has the DNA TGCAGCGTTGAACCCGCTAGCGGGGGGGCGAATGAGCAGTTCTTC.

In this sample, this clone turned up a few times. The genes are TRBV5-1 and TRBJ2-7, with a tentative D call TRBD2 (6 bases). Trimming pared 4 bases from V and 0 bases from J, leaving 14 bases between. The CDR3 runs to 15 residues. The germline V gene has CDR1 SGHRS and CDR2 YFSETQ. CDR3 amino acids: CASSASVPRSYEQYF. CDR3 in DNA: TGCGCCAGCAGCGCTAGCGTGCCCCGCTCCTACGAGCAGTACTTC.

This rearrangement joins TRBV24-1 to TRBJ2-7, with 7 bases matching TRBD2. The germline V gene has CDR1 KGHDR and CDR2 SFDVKD. Trimming took 5 bases from V and 5 from J; bases not matched to a gene: 8. CDR3 length equals 14 residues. CDR3 DNA: TGTGCCACCAGTGGGAGCGGGAACTTGGACGAGCAGTACTTC. Translation gives CATSGSGNLDEQYF.